This T cell receptor (beta chain) stems from a study of OX40 agonist ivuxolimab in advanced cancers. Germline loops: CDR1 SNHLY, CDR2 FYNNEI. V was pared by 5 bases and J by 8 bases, with 5 bases of the junction left unmatched. The CDR3 is made up of 13 amino acids. Assay: immunoSEQ multiplex PCR; the TCRdb copy retains only in-frame clones and omits some. The sample yields some 8,300 clones, 55% to 75% seen once. This sequence originates from an adult with an advanced solid tumor such as melanoma, head and neck, liver or kidney cancer. This specimen consisted of CD4+ or CD8+ T cells sorted from blood, obtained in a trial of the OX40 agonist ivuxolimab. This chain joins TRBV2 and TRBJ1-1; TRBD1 aligns across 10 bases. CDR3 sequence reads: CASSPGQGGEAFF. Written as DNA, the CDR3 is TGTGCCAGCAGTCCCGGACAGGGGGGAGAAGCTTTCTTT.